Sequencing of this TCR beta chain was carried out in a study of control samples from healthy donors and cancer patients (dated by TCRdb to the early 2020s). The library was obtained by the immunoSEQ multiplex PCR assay. TCRdb limited this immuneACCESS table to in-frame rearrangements with V and J called. A share of clones is missing; checked studies link under half to unresolved V genes, and the rest is unexplained. The sample profile shows 210,000 or so clones; roughly nine tenths of them were found once. The ten largest clones take up around 1.9% of the sample. Note on this clone: No cognate antigen has been identified for it. One base away there is no much larger clone; base qualities are not given.

CDR1 and CDR2, per the germline V gene, are MDHEN and SYDVKM. Trimming at the junction amounts to 6 bases on V and 11 bases on J, and the germline ends lie 19 bases apart. CDR3 length: 13 amino acids, cysteine to phenylalanine. The only DNA kept is the CDR3, 39 bases in frame from the first base. The sequencing sample was made of blood. The chain was built from TRBV28 and TRBJ1-2; the D region possibly corresponds to TRBD1 (6 bases align). The clonotype comes from a man under 40 in good health. The base sequence is TGTGCCAGCAGATTTACAGGGCCGGCCCATTACACCTTC. Its translation reads: CASRFTGPAHYTF.